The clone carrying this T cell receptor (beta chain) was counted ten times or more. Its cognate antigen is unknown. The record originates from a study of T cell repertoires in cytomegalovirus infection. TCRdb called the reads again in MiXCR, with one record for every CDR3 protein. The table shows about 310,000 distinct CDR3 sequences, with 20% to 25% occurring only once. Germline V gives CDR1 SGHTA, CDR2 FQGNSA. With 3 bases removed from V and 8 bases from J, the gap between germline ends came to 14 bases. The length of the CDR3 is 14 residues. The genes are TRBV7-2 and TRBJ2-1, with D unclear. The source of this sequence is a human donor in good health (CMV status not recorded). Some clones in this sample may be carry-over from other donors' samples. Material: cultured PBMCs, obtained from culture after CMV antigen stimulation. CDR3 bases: TGTGCCAGCAGCTTTATGCCCCTAGACCATGAGCAGTTCTTC. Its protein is CASSFMPLDHEQFF.